The 28 T cell receptor beta chains presented below share a single source sample, sequenced in a study of a mutant IDH1 vaccine in newly diagnosed glioma. Clones were sequenced by immunoSEQ multiplex PCR, and TCRdb holds only the in-frame ones, with some missing. Of around 100,000 clones listed, 75% to 90% are singletons. Their cognate antigens are unknown. The time point here: week 11, during vaccination. It was 300 ug of mutant IDH1 20-mer peptide that made up each vaccine dose, given with topical imiquimod. Sequencing was performed on PBMCs, taken from a glioma patient whose treatment included an IDH1 peptide vaccine. Receptors originate from a woman aged 50 to 60 with glioma.

The V call is TRBV15, the J call TRBJ2-7; maybe TRBD2 (6 bases). The V and J ends lost 9 bases and 1 base respectively, with 13 bases between them. The CDR3 loop spans 13 amino acids. Germline CDR1 reads LNHNV; CDR2 reads YYDKDF (reference sequence). This chain's CDR3 is CATSGTGSYEQYF. CDR3 DNA sequence: TGTGCCACTTCCGGGACTGGGTCCTACGAGCAGTACTTC.

This clone was counted once. J is TRBJ1-1 and V is TRBV2, with 7 bases that match TRBD1. The V gene's germline CDR1 is SNHLY and CDR2 FYNNEI. J was trimmed by 1 base and V by 9 bases; bases with no gene match: 5. The CDR3 sequence is 13 residues long. CDR3 nucleotides: TGTGCCAGTACCGGGACAGCGAACACTGAAGCTTTCTTT. It encodes CASTGTANTEAFF.

The chain recombines TRBV29-1 with TRBJ2-7; 10 bases fit TRBD2. The CDR3 sequence is 13 residues long. CDR1 is SQVTM and CDR2 is ANQGSEA in the germline V gene. Unmatched junction bases numbered 0, after V lost 1 base and J lost 3 bases. The CDR3 here is CSVEVAGGYEQYF. The CDR3 DNA reads as TGCAGCGTTGAAGTAGCGGGGGGCTACGAGCAGTACTTC.

This clone was seen once. The CDR3 loop reads CASTEDRGLGGYTF. The CDR3 bases are TGCGCCAGCACTGAGGACAGGGGGCTCGGTGGCTACACCTTC. This chain joins TRBV5-1 and TRBJ1-2, with 11 bases identical to TRBD1. The CDR3 is 14 residues long. CDR1 and CDR2 (germline): SGHRS, YFSETQ. V was clipped by 6 bases and J by 7 bases; unmatched bases: 8.

This clone is a singleton in its sample. The rearrangement links TRBV28 to TRBJ2-1, with 9 bases that match TRBD2. The CDR3 is made up of 17 amino acids. Per the germline V gene, CDR1 is MDHEN and CDR2 is SYDVKM. V dropped 7 bases and J dropped 0; count of bases not matched to a gene: 10. The CDR3 sequence: CASKGSGSVSSYNEQFF. CDR3 nucleotide sequence: TGTGCCAGCAAAGGTAGCGGGAGCGTCAGCTCCTACAATGAGCAGTTCTTC.

The V and J genes are TRBV9 and TRBJ2-7, with TRBD1 matching over 7 bases. V shed 0 bases, J shed 5 bases, and the junction held 8 bases outside the gene matches. The V gene's germline CDR1 is SGDLS and CDR2 YYNGEE. This CDR3 has 15 residues. In DNA, the CDR3 is TGTGCCAGCAGCGTAGATCCAGGGACAGCGAACGAGCAGTACTTC. Translated: CASSVDPGTANEQYF.

This clone has a handful of counts. Different DNA sequences within this sample yield the same CDR3. The rearrangement joins TRBV25-1 to TRBJ1-2; TRBD1 agrees at 8 bases. Germline values: CDR1 MGHDK, CDR2 SYGVNS. The V gene end was trimmed by 3 bases and the J gene end by 7 bases; junction bases not matched to a gene: 10. The CDR3 loop spans 15 amino acids. CDR3 in amino acids: CASSDLDRESAGYTF. In DNA, the CDR3 is TGTGCCAGCAGTGATCTGGACAGGGAGTCGGCTGGCTACACCTTC.

The genes are TRBV5-8 and TRBJ1-4; 8 bases map to TRBD1. Trimming removed 3 bases from V and 7 bases from J; junction bases left unmatched: 5. CDR1 is SGHTS, CDR2 YDEGEE, per germline. This CDR3 spans 14 amino acids. The CDR3 nucleotides read TGTGCCAGCAGCTACGGACAGGGTGGTGAAAAACTGTTTTTT. This gives the protein CASSYGQGGEKLFF.

The V call is TRBV2, the J call TRBJ1-5; no clear D. The CDR3 loop spans 14 amino acids. Germline V CDR1 and CDR2: SNHLY, FYNNEI. Trimming removed 4 bases at V and 1 base at J, with 8 bases between. Here the CDR3 DNA reads TGTGCCAGCAGTGCTTTTCGGAGCAATCAGCCCCAGCATTTT. Protein: CASSAFRSNQPQHF.

The table lists this clone with a few counts. This chain links TRBV6-5 with TRBJ2-7; TRBD2 matches at 7 bases. CDR3 length equals 11 residues. Germline CDR1 and CDR2: MNHEY and SVGAGI. V shed 7 bases, J shed 4 bases, and the junction held 1 base outside the gene matches. This CDR3 reads CASTGGYEQYF. DNA for the CDR3: TGTGCCAGCACGGGGGGATACGAGCAGTACTTC.

This chain links TRBV27 with TRBJ1-1; no clear D. This CDR3 contains 15 residues. Germline V lookup: CDR1 MNHEY, CDR2 SMNVEV (reference sequence). Trimming removed 5 bases from V and 0 bases from J, with 13 bases in between. The CDR3 reads CASSPSSAVNTEAFF. In DNA, the CDR3 is TGTGCCAGCAGTCCCTCCAGCGCTGTGAACACTGAAGCTTTCTTT.

CDR3 protein: CASSFGQGANQPQHF. DNA of the CDR3: TGTGCCAGCAGTTTCGGACAGGGGGCCAATCAGCCCCAGCATTTT. The rearrangement links TRBV6-5 to TRBJ1-5; 11 bases map to TRBD1. The CDR3 spans 15 residues. The V segment lost 4 bases and the J segment 3 bases; nucleotides outside the gene matches: 2. In germline, CDR1 is MNHEY, CDR2 SVGAGI.

The chain links TRBV27 to TRBJ2-7; TRBD2 matches 12 bases. CDR1 is MNHEY, CDR2 SMNVEV, per germline (reference sequence). J was trimmed by 0 bases and V by 5 bases; bases with no gene match: 5. The CDR3 is made up of 16 amino acids. CDR3 amino acids: CASSLRTSGASYEQYF. CDR3 nucleotides: TGTGCCAGCAGTCTCCGGACTAGCGGGGCCTCCTACGAGCAGTACTTC.

This clone was seen more than once but under ten times. CDR3 in DNA: TGTGCCACCCCTCAGGGACGAGGAACTGAAGCTTTCTTT. Its translation is CATPQGRGTEAFF. V gene TRBV14 combines with J gene TRBJ1-1; D perhaps matches TRBD1 (5 bases). The CDR3 runs 13 residues. Germline assignment: CDR1 SGHDN and CDR2 FVKESK. Trimming removed 10 bases at V and 5 bases at J, with 17 bases between.

The chain has TRBV5-4 and TRBJ1-1; unclear D gene. The germline CDR1 and CDR2 sequences are SGHNT and YYREEE (reference sequence). This CDR3 has 15 residues. Trimming took 1 base from V and 1 from J, leaving 11 bases between them. DNA of the CDR3: TGTGCCAGCAGCTTGAAAAGGGAAAAGAACACTGAAGCTTTCTTT. Protein product: CASSLKREKNTEAFF.

This rearrangement joins TRBV11-3 to TRBJ2-1; D may be TRBD2 (5 bases). The CDR3 has 12 amino acids. Looked up from germline, CDR1 is SGHNT and CDR2 is YENEEA. Between the trimmed V and J ends, which lost 3 bases and 9 bases, there was a span of 9 bases. The CDR3 sequence is CASSFGGLEQFF. In DNA form, the CDR3 reads TGTGCCAGCAGCTTCGGAGGTCTTGAGCAGTTCTTC.

The chain links TRBV19 to TRBJ2-7; 8 nucleotides agree with TRBD2. This CDR3 contains 16 residues. CDR1 is LNHDA and CDR2 is SQIVND in the germline V gene (reference sequence). The J segment lost 2 bases and the V segment lost 1 base, leaving 7 bases of the junction unmatched. Here the CDR3 DNA reads TGTGCCAGTAGTATAGCGGGAGGGTCTGGAACCTACGAGCAGTACTTC. Translation: CASSIAGGSGTYEQYF.

V gene TRBV5-6 combines with J gene TRBJ1-5; D is undetermined. The CDR3 has 14 residues. The V and J ends lost 2 bases and 0 bases respectively, with 6 bases between them. Per germline, CDR1 SGHDT and CDR2 YYEEEE. The CDR3 here is CASSFRGSNQPQHF. The CDR3 DNA follows: TGTGCCAGCAGCTTCCGGGGTAGCAATCAGCCCCAGCATTTT.

V gene TRBV10-3 combines with J gene TRBJ2-6; either TRBD1 or TRBD2 may fit D (5 bases each). The CDR3 runs to 17 residues. Germline V CDR1 and CDR2: ENHRY, SYGVKD. V was pared by 5 bases and J by 1 base, with 15 bases between. As DNA, the CDR3 is TGTGCCATCAGTCCCCGGGACCGTCGGTCTGGGGCCAACGTCCTGACTTTC. Amino acid sequence: CAISPRDRRSGANVLTF.

This clone was observed a single time. The chain combines TRBV19 with TRBJ1-4; D gene unclear. The length of the CDR3 is 14 residues. V gave up 5 bases and J gave up 5 bases, with 12 bases separating them. The germline V gene has CDR1 LNHDA and CDR2 SQIVND (reference sequence). CDR3 region: CASSPGPRNEKLFF. CDR3 in DNA: TGTGCCAGTAGTCCCGGGCCTCGGAATGAAAAACTGTTTTTT.

This chain connects TRBV15 to TRBJ1-5; no reliable D call. The germline gives CDR1 LNHNV, CDR2 YYDKDF (reference sequence). V lost 1 base to trimming and J lost 2 bases, with 6 bases between them. CDR3 size: 14 residues. The CDR3 reads CATSRVQGNQPQHF. For the CDR3, the DNA is TGTGCCACCAGCAGAGTTCAGGGCAATCAGCCCCAGCATTTT. The variable domain in full, completed from reference TRBV15 and TRBJ1-5, reads DAMVIQNPRYQVTQFGKPVTLSCSQTLNHNVMYWYQQKSSQAPKLLFHYYDKDFNNEADTPDNFQSRRPNTSFCFLDIRSPGLGDTAMYLCATSRVQGNQPQHFGDGTRLSIL.

This clone has just one count. J is TRBJ2-1 and V is TRBV10-2; 7 bases match TRBD1. Germline V gene lookup returns CDR1 WSHSY and CDR2 SAAADI. CDR3 size: 16 residues. V shed 6 bases, J shed 0 bases, and the junction held 8 bases outside the gene matches. The CDR3 DNA reads TGCGCCAGCAGCCTCCTGGACAGGTCCTCCTACAATGAGCAGTTCTTC. Its translation: CASSLLDRSSYNEQFF.

The chain is built from TRBV5-1 and TRBJ2-5; D perhaps matches TRBD1 (6 bases). The length of the CDR3 is 12 residues. V was trimmed by 4 bases and J by 4 bases, leaving 8 bases between them. The germline gives CDR1 SGHRS, CDR2 YFSETQ. The CDR3 DNA reads as TGCGCCAGCAGCCAGGGGCCAGAGACCCAGTACTTC. It encodes CASSQGPETQYF.

The gene calls are TRBV27 and TRBJ2-1; D may match TRBD1 or TRBD2 (5 bases each). Trimming left V 2 bases short and J 12 bases short, with 17 bases between. The CDR3 is made up of 14 amino acids. Germline V gene data show CDR1 as MNHEY and CDR2 as SMNVEV (reference sequence). The CDR3: CASSLEPGPATQFF. The CDR3 DNA reads TGTGCCAGCAGTTTAGAGCCGGGACCAGCAACGCAGTTCTTC.

V gene TRBV29-1 combines with J gene TRBJ2-5; D perhaps matches TRBD2 (5 bases). This CDR3 contains 14 residues. Trimming shortened V by 6 bases and J by 1 base, and 15 bases separated the two germline ends. Germline CDR1 reads SQVTM; CDR2 reads ANQGSEA. CDR3 DNA: TGCAGCGTCCTCCTAGCAGACCGCCAAGAGACCCAGTACTTC. Its protein product is CSVLLADRQETQYF. The full variable domain, completed using reference TRBV29-1 and TRBJ2-5, is SAVISQKPSRDICQRGTSLTIQCQVDSQVTMMFWYRQQPGQSLTLIATANQGSEATYESGFVIDKFPISRPNLTFSTLTVSNMSPEDSSIYLCSVLLADRQETQYFGPGTRLLVL.

The chain links TRBV6-6 to TRBJ2-7; 8 bases are shared with TRBD2. From germline, CDR1 is MNHNY and CDR2 SVGAGI (reference sequence). The V segment lost 0 bases and the J segment 2 bases; nucleotides outside the gene matches: 6. The CDR3 spans 16 residues. CDR3 protein: CASSYSSGSSPYEQYF. The CDR3 bases are TGTGCCAGCAGTTACTCGAGCGGGAGTAGCCCCTACGAGCAGTACTTC.

This chain links TRBV9 with TRBJ2-1; weak D call: TRBD1 (5 bases). Germline V gives CDR1 SGDLS, CDR2 YYNGEE. The length of the CDR3 is 17 residues. V lost 0 bases and J 0 bases, leaving 13 bases between the germline ends. The CDR3 region has the DNA TGTGCCAGCAGCGTAGGCCACAGGCAAGGCTCCTACAATGAGCAGTTCTTC. Its translation is CASSVGHRQGSYNEQFF.

The chain recombines TRBV11-2 with TRBJ1-4, with 8 bases fitting TRBD1. V was pared by 5 bases and J by 8 bases, with 7 bases of the junction left unmatched. The length of the CDR3 is 14 residues. CDR1 and CDR2 from the germline V gene are SGHAT and FQNNGV. CDR3 sequence (DNA): TGTGCCAGCAGCGTGAGACAGGGGAGCGAAAAACTGTTTTTT. This translates into CASSVRQGSEKLFF.